This entry features one T cell receptor beta chain sequence. The record originates from a study of cytomegalovirus exposure and HLA in healthy donors. TCRdb keeps only in-frame clones here, not all; method: immunoSEQ multiplex PCR. The sample includes tens of thousands of clones, about 94% of them seen just once. Trimming removed 0 bases at V and 0 bases at J, with 24 bases between. The CDR3 totals 22 residues. Germline lookup yields CDR1 LNHNV and CDR2 YYDKDF (reference sequence). The chain employs TRBV15 and TRBJ2-6; D perhaps matches TRBD2 (5 bases). The source of this sequence is a man aged 18 to 29 in good health and CMV-seropositive. The sequenced sample consisted of PBMCs. The DNA for the CDR3 is TGTGCCACCAGCAGAGATCTGTCGGGGTGGGCAGAGGTTCCCTCTGGGGCCAACGTCCTGACTTTC. Its translation is CATSRDLSGWAEVPSGANVLTF.